This is a list of T cell receptor beta chains from one sample in a study of cytomegalovirus exposure and HLA in healthy donors. The table came from immunoSEQ multiplex PCR; TCRdb's copy has only in-frame clones and leaves some out. The table shows fewer than 150,000 clones, with more than 60% occurring only once. The sample comprised PBMCs. The origin of the receptors is a male donor in good health and CMV-seronegative. Both conserved end residues are part of each CDR3. A D gene is named only where the DNA matches it firmly. The size field is filled for only some rows; it gives once, few, many or a size class.

.,.,TRBV7-9,TRBJ1-4,CASSSPGQTAYNEKLFF,TGTGCCAGCAGCTCTCCAGGTCAGACAGCTTATAATGAAAAACTGTTTTTT
.,.,TRBV5-4,TRBJ1-5,CASKQTGSNQPQHF,TGTGCCAGTAAACAAACAGGGAGCAATCAGCCCCAGCATTTT
.,once,TRBV7-8,TRBJ2-7,CASSLGGGVYEQYF,TGTGCCAGCAGCTTAGGGGGAGGCGTCTACGAGCAGTACTTC
.,.,TRBV15,TRBJ2-7,CATSTYHRSSYEQYF,TGTGCCACCAGCACATACCACAGGAGCTCCTACGAGCAGTACTTC
.,.,TRBV18,TRBJ1-6,CASSPKTGQSNSPLHF,TGTGCCAGCTCCCCAAAGACGGGACAATCTAATTCACCCCTCCACTTT
TRBD1,.,TRBV7-3,TRBJ2-3,CASSLTGGSTDTQYF,TGTGCCAGCAGCTTAACAGGGGGCAGCACAGATACGCAGTATTTT
.,.,TRBV5-1,TRBJ1-2,CASSLVGRTDRYGYTF,TGCGCCAGCAGCTTGGTGGGGAGGACTGACCGCTATGGCTACACCTTC
TRBD1,.,TRBV5-1,TRBJ2-7,CASSSGRDRPYEQYF,TGCGCCAGCAGCTCGGGACGGGACAGGCCCTACGAGCAGTACTTC
.,.,TRBV5-1,TRBJ1-6,CASSPEGTNSPLHF,TGCGCCAGCAGCCCCGAGGGAACCAATTCACCCCTCCACTTT
.,.,TRBV7-8,TRBJ1-2,CASSLNSGENYGYTF,TGTGCCAGCAGCCTTAACTCGGGAGAGAACTATGGCTACACCTTC
.,.,TRBV7-2,TRBJ1-4,CASSLEPGEKLFF,TGTGCCAGCAGCTTAGAGCCGGGGGAAAAACTGTTTTTT
TRBD1,.,TRBV19,TRBJ1-5,CASSISAQGRNQPQHF,TGTGCCAGTAGTATCAGTGCACAGGGGCGCAATCAGCCCCAGCATTTT
TRBD2,.,TRBV9,TRBJ2-5,CASSVGIRGLAGGWETQYF,TGTGCCAGCAGCGTAGGGATAAGGGGACTAGCGGGGGGATGGGAGACCCAGTACTTC
.,.,TRBV21-1,TRBJ1-5,CASSTHPGQGAVGNQPQHF,TGTGCCAGCAGCACCCACCCGGGACAGGGGGCGGTAGGCAATCAGCCCCAGCATTTT
.,.,TRBV9,TRBJ2-2,CASSLFTGELFF,TGTGCCAGCAGCCTCTTTACCGGGGAGCTGTTTTTT
.,.,TRBV7-3,TRBJ2-5,CASSPTGIQETQYF,TGTGCCAGCAGCCCGACGGGAATCCAAGAGACCCAGTACTTC
.,.,TRBV4-2,TRBJ2-1,CASSQADSREQFF,TGTGCCAGCAGCCAGGCGGACAGTCGTGAGCAGTTCTTC
TRBD1,.,TRBV7-3,TRBJ1-2,CASSPVGGGGRGGYTF,TGTGCCAGCAGCCCGGTTGGTGGAGGGGGCAGGGGTGGCTACACCTTC
.,few,TRBV5-6,TRBJ2-6,CASSLVGGGANVLTF,TGTGCCAGCAGCTTGGTGGGGGGTGGGGCCAACGTCCTGACTTTC
.,.,TRBV21-1,TRBJ2-6,CASSRSRTGGCTSGYHGANVLTF,TGTGCCAGCAGCAGATCCCGGACAGGGGGCTGTACCTCAGGTTATCACGGGGCCAACGTCCTGACTTTC
TRBD1,.,TRBV2,TRBJ2-1,CASRAGGSNEQFF,TGTGCCAGCAGAGCAGGGGGATCGAATGAGCAGTTCTTC
TRBD2,.,TRBV11-3,TRBJ2-3,CASSLATGGGSTDTQYF,TGTGCCAGCAGCTTAGCGACGGGAGGGGGGTCCACAGATACGCAGTATTTT
.,.,TRBV5-4,TRBJ2-4,CASSPYREGKNIQYF,TGTGCCAGCAGCCCGTACAGGGAAGGCAAAAACATTCAGTACTTC
TRBD2,.,TRBV7-6,TRBJ2-7,CASSLGGRAREQYF,TGTGCCAGCAGCTTGGGCGGGAGGGCCCGAGAGCAGTACTTC
.,few,TRBV7-2,TRBJ2-7,CASSSDHQYEQYF,TGTGCCAGCAGCTCAGATCACCAATACGAGCAGTACTTC
.,.,TRBV11-2,TRBJ2-1,CASSPRPGSSYNEQFF,TGTGCCAGCAGCCCTAGGCCCGGGAGCTCCTACAATGAGCAGTTCTTC
.,once,TRBV12-5,TRBJ1-5,CASGLVAGFNQPQHF,TGTGCTAGTGGTTTGGTGGCAGGGTTCAATCAGCCCCAGCATTTT
TRBD1,.,TRBV29-1,TRBJ2-1,CSVKGTAWGNEQFF,TGCAGCGTTAAAGGGACAGCCTGGGGAAATGAGCAGTTCTTC
.,.,TRBV4-2,TRBJ1-1,CASSQDINTEAFF,TGTGCCAGCAGCCAGGACATAAACACTGAAGCTTTCTTT
.,.,TRBV7-2,TRBJ2-7,CASSYIIGAYSYEQYF,TGTGCCAGCAGCTATATAATTGGGGCCTACTCCTACGAGCAGTACTTC
.,few,TRBV2,TRBJ1-6,CASSRSRDYSPLHF,TGTGCCAGCAGTCGATCACGAGATTATTCACCCCTCCACTTT
.,.,TRBV5-8,TRBJ2-7,CASSLGGQYF,TGTGCCAGCAGCTTGGGAGGGCAGTACTTC
.,.,TRBV11-3,TRBJ2-2,CASSSATGELFF,TGTGCCAGCAGCTCAGCGACCGGGGAGCTGTTTTTT
.,few,TRBV6-1,TRBJ2-2,CASSVTAVIGELFF,TGTGCCAGCAGTGTAACGGCGGTCATTGGGGAGCTGTTTTTT
.,.,TRBV10-1,TRBJ2-7,CASSESAAPYEQYF,TGCGCCAGCAGTGAGTCGGCGGCGCCCTACGAGCAGTACTTC
.,once,TRBV7-9,TRBJ2-7,CASSTDYEQYF,TGTGCCAGCAGCACTGATTACGAGCAGTACTTC
.,.,TRBV5-6,TRBJ1-1,CASSLSPVNTEAFF,TGTGCCAGCAGCTTATCCCCGGTGAACACTGAAGCTTTCTTT
.,.,TRBV7-2,TRBJ2-1,CASSLRQRTAYNEQFF,TGTGCCAGCAGCTTACGGCAGCGGACCGCTTACAATGAGCAGTTCTTC
.,once,TRBV7-9,TRBJ2-1,CASSFGNEQFF,TGTGCCAGCAGCTTCGGCAATGAGCAGTTCTTC
.,.,TRBV2,TRBJ2-7,CASRGRALNEQYF,TGTGCCAGCAGGGGCAGGGCTCTAAACGAGCAGTACTTC
.,.,TRBV4-1,TRBJ2-5,CASSHISGETQYF,TGCGCCAGCAGCCATATTTCGGGAGAGACCCAGTACTTC
.,.,TRBV6-6,TRBJ1-5,CASTYQAGLYQPQHF,TGTGCCAGCACGTACCAGGCAGGGTTATACCAGCCCCAGCATTTT
TRBD1,few,TRBV6-5,TRBJ2-7,CASSPPDRGRYEQYF,TGTGCCAGCAGCCCCCCCGACAGGGGGCGATACGAGCAGTACTTC
TRBD1,.,TRBV30,TRBJ1-1,CAGDRGPEAFF,TGTGCCGGGGACAGGGGCCCTGAAGCTTTCTTT
.,once,TRBV20-1,TRBJ2-1,CSAGRGGEQFF,TGCAGTGCTGGCCGGGGTGGCGAGCAGTTCTTC
.,.,TRBV6-6,TRBJ1-1,CASSYRPGSKNTEAFF,TGTGCCAGCAGTTACAGGCCAGGCAGCAAGAACACTGAAGCTTTCTTT